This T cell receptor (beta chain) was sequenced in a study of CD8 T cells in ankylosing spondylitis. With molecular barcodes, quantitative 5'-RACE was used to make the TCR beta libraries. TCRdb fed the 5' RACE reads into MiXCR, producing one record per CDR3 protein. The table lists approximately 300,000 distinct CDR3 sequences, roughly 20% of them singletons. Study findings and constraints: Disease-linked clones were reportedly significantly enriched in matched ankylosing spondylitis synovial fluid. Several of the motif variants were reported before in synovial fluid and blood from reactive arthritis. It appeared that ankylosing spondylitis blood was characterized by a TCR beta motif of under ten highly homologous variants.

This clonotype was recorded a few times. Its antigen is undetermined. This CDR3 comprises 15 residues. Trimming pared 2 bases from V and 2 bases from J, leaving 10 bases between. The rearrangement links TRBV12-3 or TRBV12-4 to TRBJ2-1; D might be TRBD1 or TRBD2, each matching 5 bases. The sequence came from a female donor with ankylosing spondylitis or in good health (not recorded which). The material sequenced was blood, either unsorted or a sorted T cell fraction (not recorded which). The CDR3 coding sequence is TGTGCCAGCAGTTTACGCAGGGACGCCTACAATGAGCAGTTCTTC. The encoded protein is CASSLRRDAYNEQFF.